This T cell receptor (beta chain) was sequenced for a study of blood T cells in healthy people across ages. PCR was performed a second time for about 7 to 11 cycles using a sample-barcoded 5' primer and a J-beta primer mix. TCRdb processed the 5' RACE reads anew with MiXCR; each CDR3 protein has one entry. The sample records roughly 800,000 distinct CDR3 sequences, roughly 50% being singletons. CDR1 is WNHNN, CDR2 SYGVQD, per germline (reference sequence). V lost 3 bases and J lost 4; bases outside the gene matches: 4. CDR3 length: 15 residues. The genes are TRBV10-1 and TRBJ2-1; the match to TRBD1 covers 9 bases. The specimen was blood. This TCR was sampled from a man in his thirties or forties in good health. The CDR3 coding sequence is TGCGCCAGCAGTGATGGGACAGGGATATACAATGAGCAGTTCTTC. Protein sequence: CASSDGTGIYNEQFF.